The next 8 T cell receptor beta chains were all read from a single sample in a study of identical twins. TCRdb independently ran MiXCR on the 5' RACE reads; one entry per CDR3 protein. The profile shows hundreds of thousands of distinct CDR3 sequences, around 8.3% of them singletons. The data were also submitted as part of a second study, on yellow fever vaccine responses in identical twins.

The sample was PBMCs. These TCRs come from a young woman in good health.

This clonotype was observed a few times. The chain combines TRBV20-1 with TRBJ2-1; D not resolved. The CDR3 length is 15 residues. The germline gives CDR1 DFQATT, CDR2 SNEGSKA (reference sequence). The V and J ends lost 0 bases and 0 bases respectively, with 9 bases between them. CDR3: CSARDRVSSYNEQFF. CDR3 in DNA: TGCAGTGCTAGAGATCGGGTCAGCTCCTACAATGAGCAGTTCTTC.

Many counts were recorded for this clonotype. The chain carries TRBV29-1 and TRBJ2-1; TRBD2 matches at 7 bases. The germline CDR1 and CDR2 sequences are SQVTM and ANQGSEA. The CDR3 loop spans 10 amino acids. V was pared by 7 bases and J by 10 bases, with 4 bases of the junction left unmatched. Here the CDR3 reads CSGGAGEQFF. The CDR3 bases are TGCAGCGGGGGAGCGGGGGAGCAGTTCTTC.

This chain connects TRBV4-3 to TRBJ2-7; 9 bases match TRBD2. Germline CDR1 reads LGHNA; CDR2 reads YSLEER. The V gene end was trimmed by 1 base and the J gene end by 2 bases; junction bases not matched to a gene: 3. The CDR3 totals 15 residues. CDR3 nucleotide sequence: TGCGCCAGCAGCCAAGGACTAGCGGTTACCTACGAGCAGTACTTC. Encoded protein: CASSQGLAVTYEQYF.

This chain links TRBV6-2 or TRBV6-3 with TRBJ2-5; 7 bases align to TRBD2. J gave up 5 bases and V 2 bases, and 17 bases lay outside the gene matches. The CDR3 extends over 18 amino acids. Germline V gene sequence: CDR1 MNHEY, CDR2 SVGEGT. The CDR3 is CASSYKFGTTFLRETQYF. CDR3 nucleotide sequence: TGTGCCAGCAGTTACAAGTTTGGGACTACTTTCTTGAGGGAGACCCAGTACTTC.

This clonotype has a handful of counts. V gene TRBV28 combines with J gene TRBJ2-7; no definite D call. Deletions cut 4 bases from V and 3 bases from J, with 31 bases between. CDR1 and CDR2 from the germline V gene are MDHEN and SYDVKM. CDR3 length: 20 residues. CDR3 loop: CASSSPRPTWEIGAVYEQYF. The CDR3 region has the DNA TGTGCCAGCAGTTCCCCACGGCCAACATGGGAAATAGGCGCCGTCTACGAGCAGTACTTC.

The table lists this clonotype with a few counts. V usage is TRBV20-1 and J usage is TRBJ2-7; possibly TRBD2 for D (5 bases). CDR1 is DFQATT, CDR2 SNEGSKA, per germline (reference sequence). The CDR3 sequence is 15 residues long. Trimming removed 3 bases at V and 1 base at J, with 16 bases between. The CDR3 is CSASWVQRLSYEQYF. The CDR3 bases are TGCAGTGCTAGTTGGGTCCAGCGGCTGTCCTACGAGCAGTACTTC.

This clonotype was counted between two and nine times. This chain connects TRBV29-1 to TRBJ2-3; TRBD2 agrees at 14 bases. V lost 5 bases to trimming and J lost 5 bases; unmatched junction nucleotides: 9. Germline values: CDR1 SQVTM, CDR2 ANQGSEA. This CDR3 has 16 amino acids. The CDR3 reads CSVNIGTSGSRDTQYF. The CDR3 DNA reads TGCAGCGTTAACATCGGGACTAGCGGGAGCCGAGATACGCAGTATTTT.

This clonotype was observed a handful of times. The chain carries TRBV5-5 and TRBJ2-3, with TRBD2 matching over 10 bases. Germline V gene data show CDR1 as SGHKS and CDR2 as YYEKEE (reference sequence). The CDR3 is made up of 16 amino acids. The J segment lost 4 bases and the V segment lost 4 bases, leaving 9 bases of the junction unmatched. The CDR3: CASSRSLAGVADTQYF. The CDR3 nucleotides are TGTGCCAGCAGCAGATCTCTAGCGGGAGTCGCAGATACGCAGTATTTT.